These T cell receptor beta chains were read from a single sample in a study of blood T cell repertoires in COVID-19. Method: immunoSEQ multiplex PCR; TCRdb's copy keeps in-frame clones and lacks some. Of approximately 300,000 clones in the sample, roughly 82% are singletons; the top ten hold roughly 1.6%. Sequenced material: peripheral blood. These receptors all stem from a woman aged 50 to 60 with acute or convalescent COVID-19. Both conserved end residues are part of each CDR3. D genes are given only for firm matches. Clone size is not always given. Where it is, it says once, few, many or a class for expanded clones.

>TRBD1|TRBJ1-4|NA|TRBV18
TGTGCCAGCTCACCTTCATCCGACAGGGCTAATGAAAAACTGTTTTTT
CASSPSSDRANEKLFF
>NA|TRBJ2-7|NA|TRBV4-1
TGCGCCAGCAACACTAGTTCCTACGAGCAGTACTTC
CASNTSSYEQYF
>TRBD1|TRBJ2-7|few|TRBV5-1
TGCGCCAGCAGCTTAGCGGGACAGGGCTACGAGCAGTACTTC
CASSLAGQGYEQYF
>NA|TRBJ2-7|few|TRBV4-1
TGCGCCAGCAGCCGAACCATTGGACAGATCTACGAGCAGTACTTC
CASSRTIGQIYEQYF
>TRBD1|TRBJ2-2|NA|TRBV15
TGTGCCACCAGCAGAGGTCCGGGTCCGGGGACAGGGGCGAGAAGGGAGCTGTTTTTT
CATSRGPGPGTGARRELFF
>NA|TRBJ1-2|few|TRBV10-3
TGTGCCATCAGTGGCGGGGACCTACTAGAAGGGATCAGCTATGGCTACACCTTC
CAISGGDLLEGISYGYTF
>TRBD2|TRBJ2-7|NA|TRBV7-6
TGTGCCAGCAGCTTGGACGTTGGGGGGGGGTACGAGCAGTACTTC
CASSLDVGGGYEQYF
>TRBD2|TRBJ2-1|NA|TRBV7-2
TGTGCCAGCAGCACCCGACTAGCGGGAGGGTATGAGCAGTTCTTC
CASSTRLAGGYEQFF
>TRBD1|TRBJ1-1|NA|TRBV18
TGTGCCAGCTCACCGGCAGGGGGCGGGGACACTGAAGCTTTCTTT
CASSPAGGGDTEAFF
>NA|TRBJ2-5|once|TRBV19
TGTGCCAGTAGTATCTTTCTCCGGGGAGACGAGACCCAGTACTTC
CASSIFLRGDETQYF
>TRBD2|TRBJ2-7|NA|TRBV2
TGTGCCAGCAGTGACAGGACTAGCGCCGCCTACGAGCAGTACTTC
CASSDRTSAAYEQYF
>NA|TRBJ2-7|NA|TRBV6-5
TGTGCCAGCAGCACCAGGGACTACGAGCAGTACTTC
CASSTRDYEQYF
>TRBD2|TRBJ2-1|NA|TRBV3-1/TRBV3-2
TGTGCCAGCAGCCCAGGGACTAGCGGAGCCTACAATGAGCAGTTCTTC
CASSPGTSGAYNEQFF
>TRBD2|TRBJ2-3|NA|TRBV9
TGTGCCAGCAGCGCGCACAAGATAGCGGGAGCGGTCACAGATACGCAGTATTTT
CASSAHKIAGAVTDTQYF
>TRBD1|TRBJ2-1|NA|TRBV7-3
TGTGCCAGCAGCGTAAGACCACAGGGGACCAATGAGCAGTTCTTC
CASSVRPQGTNEQFF